A single T cell receptor beta chain is shown here with its context. Original methodology: Estimation of nucleated cell counts was performed using reference gene primer amplification. Clones were sequenced by immunoSEQ multiplex PCR, and TCRdb holds only the in-frame ones, with some missing. D and trimming come from the DNA, and the V and J calls and clone size come from that table. The data show roughly 120,000 clones, approximately 67% seen once. The CDR3 is made up of 13 amino acids. V gave up 2 bases and J gave up 8 bases, with 12 bases separating them. Germline values: CDR1 MDHEN, CDR2 SYDVKM. The sample comes from a study of blood T cell repertoires in COVID-19. Study-wide context: Sample material is recorded as cDNA or gDNA derived from T cells, B-cell-depleted T cells, or PBMCs.

The gene calls are TRBV28 and TRBJ1-2; possibly TRBD1 for D (6 bases). This receptor was identified in a woman aged 55-69 years with acute or convalescent COVID-19. Sequences were obtained from peripheral blood. CDR3 loop: CASSLGQGNGYTF. The CDR3 bases are TGTGCCAGCAGTTTAGGGCAGGGGAACGGCTACACCTTC.